Listed here are 21 T cell receptor beta chains from one sample, sequenced in a study of chemoradiotherapy in HPV16-positive cancers. TCRdb's table, derived via immunoSEQ multiplex PCR, lists solely in-frame clones and lacks some. The sample consists of around 40,000 clones, under 80% of them appearing once. Sequenced material: blood, taken from a patient who underwent chemoradiotherapy. The receptor set was obtained from a human donor with HPV-associated anogenital cancer.

This chain links TRBV5-4 with TRBJ2-7; TRBD1 matches at 9 bases. J lost 2 bases, V lost 4 bases, and 13 bases had no gene match. CDR3 length equals 17 residues. Germline loops: CDR1 SGHNT, CDR2 YYREEE (reference sequence). In DNA form, the CDR3 reads TGTGCCAGCAGCGGGGGACAGGGCGCCTCCTCAACCTACGAGCAGTACTTC. Translating it yields CASSGGQGASSTYEQYF.

V usage is TRBV11-3 and J usage is TRBJ2-1; D remains ambiguous. This CDR3 is 13 amino acids long. Per the germline V gene, CDR1 is SGHNT and CDR2 is YENEEA. Trimming cost V 4 bases and J 5 bases, with 9 bases left between them. CDR3 amino acids: CASSSPLHNEQFF. The CDR3 nucleotides are TGTGCCAGCAGCTCCCCTCTTCACAATGAGCAGTTCTTC.

This clone has just one count. This rearrangement joins TRBV4-1 to TRBJ2-2, with 10 bases that match TRBD2. Germline-derived CDR1 and CDR2 are MGHRA and YSYEKL. V lost 4 bases to trimming and J lost 1 base; unmatched junction nucleotides: 6. This CDR3 region has 17 residues. The CDR3 coding sequence is TGCGCCAGCAGCCGGGGATTAGCGGGGGGGAACACCGGGGAGCTGTTTTTT. Protein: CASSRGLAGGNTGELFF.

This clone came up a few times. V and J are TRBV5-1 and TRBJ1-6, with 7 bases aligning to TRBD1. This CDR3 spans 16 amino acids. V lost 4 bases to trimming and J lost 10 bases; unmatched junction nucleotides: 14. The germline V gene has CDR1 SGHRS and CDR2 YFSETQ. CDR3 amino acids: CASSTIPGTEASPLHF. The CDR3, as DNA: TGCGCCAGCAGCACTATCCCCGGGACAGAAGCCTCACCCCTCCACTTT.

The chain carries TRBV4-3 and TRBJ1-1; no clear D. Trimming removed 2 bases from V and 1 base from J, with 8 bases in between. CDR1 is LGHNA and CDR2 is YSLEER in the germline V gene. This CDR3 has 14 amino acids. The CDR3: CASSQLGGNTEAFF. The CDR3 DNA sequence: TGCGCCAGCAGCCAATTGGGCGGGAACACTGAAGCTTTCTTT.

J is TRBJ1-5 and V is TRBV18; D perhaps matches TRBD1 (6 bases). Germline CDR1 is KGHSH and CDR2 is LQKENI. This CDR3 contains 12 residues. The germline V and J ends were trimmed by 4 bases and 12 bases, with 13 bases remaining between them. CDR3 DNA sequence: TGTGCCAGCTCACAGGACCGGGACAACCAGCATTTT. This codes for CASSQDRDNQHF.

The gene calls are TRBV14 and TRBJ2-5; D might be TRBD1 (5 bases). V lost 0 bases and J 1 base, leaving 9 bases between the germline ends. The CDR3 contains 15 residues. CDR1 and CDR2 from the germline V gene are SGHDN and FVKESK. CDR3 protein: CASSQDLDSQETQYF. The CDR3 nucleotides read TGTGCCAGCAGCCAAGATCTTGACAGCCAAGAGACCCAGTACTTC.

This chain connects TRBV2 to TRBJ1-2, with D hard to call. Looked up from germline, CDR1 is SNHLY and CDR2 is FYNNEI. The V end lost 6 bases, the J end lost 7 bases, and 12 bases lay between the germline ends. The CDR3 spans 12 residues. This chain's CDR3 is CASRSVDRGYTF. CDR3 nucleotides: TGTGCCAGCAGGTCTGTGGACCGTGGCTACACCTTC.

The rearrangement links TRBV7-8 to TRBJ2-7, with D perhaps matching TRBD1 (5 bases). Germline V gene lookup returns CDR1 SGHVS and CDR2 FQNEAQ. The CDR3 extends over 14 amino acids. V shed 0 bases and J shed 3 bases, with 9 bases lying between them. The CDR3: CASSLARQNYEQYF. The CDR3 nucleotides are TGTGCCAGCAGCTTAGCTAGACAGAACTACGAGCAGTACTTC.

CDR3 sequence (DNA): TGTGCCAGCTCACCTCGGACAAGGGGTAGGGCCGACACTGAAGCTTTCTTT. Translated: CASSPRTRGRADTEAFF. This chain connects TRBV18 to TRBJ1-1; D possibly corresponds to TRBD1 (5 bases). The V gene's germline CDR1 is KGHSH and CDR2 LQKENI. V shed 3 bases and J shed 3 bases, with 20 bases lying between them. This CDR3 is 17 amino acids long.

The chain joins TRBV30 to TRBJ2-3; 12 nucleotides align to TRBD2. The CDR3 length is 15 residues. The V gene's germline CDR1 is GTSNPN and CDR2 SVGIG (reference sequence). The junction had 4 bases not matched to a gene; V was cut back by 2 bases and J by 4 bases. This CDR3 reads CAWSLAGGLADTQYF. CDR3 DNA: TGTGCCTGGAGTCTAGCGGGGGGGCTAGCAGATACGCAGTATTTT.

The chain carries TRBV7-2 and TRBJ1-4; the D gene is possibly TRBD1 (5 bases). CDR3 size: 18 residues. Per the germline V gene, CDR1 is SGHTA and CDR2 is FQGNSA. V lost 0 bases and J lost 3, with 17 bases in between. The CDR3 region is CASSLAPGPGRSNEKLFF. CDR3 DNA sequence: TGTGCCAGCAGCTTAGCCCCGGGGCCTGGGCGCTCTAATGAAAAACTGTTTTTT. The full variable domain, with the rest looked up from reference TRBV7-2 and TRBJ1-4, is GAGVSQSPSNKVTEKGKDVELRCDPISGHTALYWYRQSLGQGLEFLIYFQGNSAPDKSGLPSDRFSAERTGGSVSTLTIQRTQQEDSAVYLCASSLAPGPGRSNEKLFFGSGTQLSVL.

The V gene is TRBV30, the J gene TRBJ1-1; D is uncertain. V lost 0 bases, J lost 12 bases, and 8 bases lay in between. CDR3 length: 10 amino acids. In germline, CDR1 is GTSNPN, CDR2 SVGIG (reference sequence). DNA for the CDR3: TGTGCCTGGAGTGTAATTACTACTTTCTTT. Amino acid sequence: CAWSVITTFF.

This clone was observed a few times. The chain couples TRBV4-1 to TRBJ1-5, with a weak D call TRBD1 (5 bases). This CDR3 is built from 15 residues. CDR1 and CDR2 (germline): MGHRA, YSYEKL. Trimming removed 2 bases from V and 7 bases from J, with 15 bases in between. The CDR3 protein is CASSQRQGRGQPQHF. The DNA for the CDR3 is TGCGCCAGCAGCCAAAGGCAGGGAAGAGGACAGCCCCAGCATTTT.

This sequence joins TRBV5-5 and TRBJ1-5, with a possible D match to TRBD1 (5 bases). Germline V gene data show CDR1 as SGHKS and CDR2 as YYEKEE (reference sequence). The CDR3 runs to 17 residues. Trimming shortened V by 4 bases and J by 1 base, and 18 bases separated the two germline ends. The DNA for the CDR3 is TGTGCCAGCAGCCAACAGGAATCGGTCCTAAGCAATCAGCCCCAGCATTTT. This encodes CASSQQESVLSNQPQHF.

The chain employs TRBV27 and TRBJ1-3; D is unresolved. Trimming took off 4 bases at V and 4 bases at J, with 14 bases between the two ends. Germline loops: CDR1 MNHEY, CDR2 SMNVEV (reference sequence). CDR3 length: 15 residues. The CDR3 here is CASSSSLFSGNTIYF. In DNA form, the CDR3 reads TGTGCCAGCAGTTCCTCTTTGTTTTCAGGAAACACCATATATTTT.

This chain uses TRBV30 with TRBJ2-1, with D possibly being TRBD1 or TRBD2 (5 bases each). This CDR3 spans 11 amino acids. In germline, CDR1 is GTSNPN, CDR2 SVGIG (reference sequence). Trimming took 5 bases from V and 8 from J, leaving 10 bases between them. CDR3 sequence reads: CAWGGRDEQFF. The DNA of the CDR3 is TGTGCCTGGGGGGGTAGAGATGAGCAGTTCTTC.

In its sample, this clone was seen once. J is TRBJ2-5 and V is TRBV11-2; no reliable D call. This CDR3 has 14 residues. Germline CDR1 is SGHAT and CDR2 is FQNNGV. The ends were cut back, 3 bases at V and 0 bases at J, with 8 bases in the middle. For the CDR3, the DNA is TGTGCCAGCAGCTTTAGGCAGTACCAAGAGACCCAGTACTTC. Its protein is CASSFRQYQETQYF. The full variable domain, completed using reference TRBV11-2 and TRBJ2-5, is EAGVAQSPRYKIIEKRQSVAFWCNPISGHATLYWYQQILGQGPKLLIQFQNNGVVDDSQLPKDRFSAERLKGVDSTLKIQPAKLEDSAVYLCASSFRQYQETQYFGPGTRLLVL.

Details on this clone: One end of the junction fails to match germline, which may point to a read error. This chain joins TRBV2 and TRBJ1-1; D remains unclear. The CDR3 runs to 14 residues. Per germline, CDR1 SNHLY and CDR2 FYNNEI. This chain's CDR3 is CASNEGNMNTEAFF. In DNA, the CDR3 is TGTGCCAGCAATGAAGGGAACATGAACACTGAAGCTTTCTTT.

This rearrangement joins TRBV11-1 to TRBJ2-2; 12 bases fit TRBD1. This CDR3 contains 15 residues. Looked up from germline, CDR1 is SGHAT and CDR2 is FQDESV (reference sequence). V gave up 5 bases and J gave up 4 bases; unmatched junction bases: 2. The CDR3 DNA follows: TGTGCCAGCAGCCGGGGACAGGGGGCCACCGGGGAGCTGTTTTTT. Translation gives CASSRGQGATGELFF.

This clone was recorded only once. The rearrangement joins TRBV6-5 to TRBJ1-4; D is undetermined. From germline, CDR1 is MNHEY and CDR2 SVGAGI. V shed 7 bases and J shed 4 bases, with 13 bases lying between them. The CDR3 runs to 14 residues. As DNA, the CDR3 is TGTGCCAGCAAGGCCAGCAACTATAATGAAAAACTGTTTTTT. Translating gives CASKASNYNEKLFF.